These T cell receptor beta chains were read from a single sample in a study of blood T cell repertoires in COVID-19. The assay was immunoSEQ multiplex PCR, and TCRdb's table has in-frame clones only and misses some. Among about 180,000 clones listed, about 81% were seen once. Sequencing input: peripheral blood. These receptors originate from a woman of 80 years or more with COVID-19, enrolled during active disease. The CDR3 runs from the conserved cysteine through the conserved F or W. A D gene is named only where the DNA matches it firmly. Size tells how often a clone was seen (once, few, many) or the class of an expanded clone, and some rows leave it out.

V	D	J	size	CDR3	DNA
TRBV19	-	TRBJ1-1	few	CASSTTLNTEAFF	TGTGCCAGTAGTACCACATTGAACACTGAAGCTTTCTTT
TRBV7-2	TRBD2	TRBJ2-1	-	CASSFSIAGGFRDEQFF	TGTGCCAGCAGCTTCAGTATAGCGGGAGGGTTCAGGGATGAGCAGTTCTTC
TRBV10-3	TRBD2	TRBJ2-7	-	CATSLTSGRPGLNEQYF	TGTGCCACCTCCCTGACTAGCGGGAGACCTGGGTTGAACGAGCAGTACTTC
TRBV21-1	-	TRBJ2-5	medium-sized	CASSSSRGTSGRGETQYF	TGTGCCAGCAGCTCCTCAAGGGGGACTAGCGGGAGGGGAGAGACCCAGTACTTC
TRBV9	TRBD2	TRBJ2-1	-	CASSASGGANNEQFF	TGTGCCAGCAGCGCTAGCGGGGGGGCTAACAATGAGCAGTTCTTC
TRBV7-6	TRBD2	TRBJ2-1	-	CASSLVPGLSGAPSNEQFF	TGTGCCAGCAGCTTAGTCCCGGGACTTAGCGGGGCCCCCTCCAATGAGCAGTTCTTC
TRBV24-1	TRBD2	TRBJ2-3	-	CATSDFLAGAADTQYF	TGTGCCACCAGTGATTTCCTAGCGGGAGCGGCAGATACGCAGTATTTT
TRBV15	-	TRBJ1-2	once	CATSLPGGRLDGYTF	TGTGCCACCAGTCTCCCGGGGGGGCGGCTTGATGGCTACACCTTC
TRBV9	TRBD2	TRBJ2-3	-	CASSVVGTNSDTQYF	TGTGCCAGCAGCGTAGTCGGGACTAATTCAGATACGCAGTATTTT
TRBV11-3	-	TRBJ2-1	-	CASSLVRTPNEQFF	TGTGCCAGCAGCTTAGTGCGCACCCCCAATGAGCAGTTCTTC
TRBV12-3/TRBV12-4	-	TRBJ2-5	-	CASSLLSEETQYF	TGTGCCAGCAGTTTATTGTCGGAAGAGACCCAGTACTTC
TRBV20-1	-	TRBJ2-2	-	CSASSRRTGELFF	TGCAGTGCTAGTTCCCGTCGGACCGGGGAGCTGTTTTTT
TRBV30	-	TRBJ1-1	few	CAWRGLAEAFF	TGTGCCTGGAGGGGACTGGCTGAAGCTTTCTTT
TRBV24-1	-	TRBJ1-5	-	CATSDTQGPSNQPQHF	TGTGCCACCAGTGATACACAGGGCCCCAGCAATCAGCCCCAGCATTTT
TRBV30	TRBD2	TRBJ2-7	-	CAWSDGAGAYEQYF	TGTGCCTGGAGTGATGGAGCGGGGGCCTACGAGCAGTACTTC
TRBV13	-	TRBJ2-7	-	CASSSWSSYEQYF	TGTGCCAGCAGCTCCTGGAGCTCCTACGAGCAGTACTTC
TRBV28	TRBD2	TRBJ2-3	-	CASSLRLAGADTQYF	TGTGCCAGCAGTCTTCGACTAGCGGGAGCAGATACGCAGTATTTT
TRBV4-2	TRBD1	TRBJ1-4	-	CASSQDAARGIEKLFF	TGTGCCAGCAGCCAAGATGCGGCCAGGGGGATTGAAAAACTGTTTTTT
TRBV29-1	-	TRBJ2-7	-	CSVVGRDSYEQYF	TGCAGCGTTGTTGGCAGGGACTCCTACGAGCAGTACTTC
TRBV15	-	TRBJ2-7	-	CATSRRIRLGGEQYF	TGTGCCACCAGCAGGAGAATCCGATTGGGGGGCGAGCAGTACTTC
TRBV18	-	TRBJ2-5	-	CASSQGETQYF	TGTGCCAGCTCCCAGGGGGAGACCCAGTACTTC
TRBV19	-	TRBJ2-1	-	CASTPRSGLYNEQFF	TGTGCCAGTACCCCGAGGAGCGGGCTTTACAATGAGCAGTTCTTC